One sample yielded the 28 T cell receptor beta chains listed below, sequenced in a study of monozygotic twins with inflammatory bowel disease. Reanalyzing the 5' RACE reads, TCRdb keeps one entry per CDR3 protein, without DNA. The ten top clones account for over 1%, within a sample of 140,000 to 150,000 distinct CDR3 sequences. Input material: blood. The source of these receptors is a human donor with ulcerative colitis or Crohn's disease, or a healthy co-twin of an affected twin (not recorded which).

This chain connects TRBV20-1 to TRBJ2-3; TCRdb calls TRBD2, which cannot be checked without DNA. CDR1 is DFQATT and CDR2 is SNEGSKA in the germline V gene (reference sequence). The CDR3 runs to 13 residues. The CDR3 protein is CSARLAGTDTQYF.

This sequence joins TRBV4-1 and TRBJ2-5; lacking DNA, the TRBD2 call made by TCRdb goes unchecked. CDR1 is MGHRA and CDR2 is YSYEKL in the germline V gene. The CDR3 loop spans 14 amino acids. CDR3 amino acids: CASSRPSGQETQYF.

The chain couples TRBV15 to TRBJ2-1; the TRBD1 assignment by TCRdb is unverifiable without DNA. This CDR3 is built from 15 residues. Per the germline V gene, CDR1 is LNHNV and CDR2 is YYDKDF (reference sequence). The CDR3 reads CATSRVDRADNEQFF.

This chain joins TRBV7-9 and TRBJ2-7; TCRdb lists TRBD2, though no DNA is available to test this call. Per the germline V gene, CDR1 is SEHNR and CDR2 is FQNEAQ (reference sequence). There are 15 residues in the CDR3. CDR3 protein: CASDSTDRALSEQYF. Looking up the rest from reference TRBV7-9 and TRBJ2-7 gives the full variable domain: DTGVSQNPRHKITKRGQNVTFRCDPISEHNRLYWYRQTLGQGPEFLTYFQNEAQLEKSRLLSDRFSAERPKGSFSTLEIQRTEQGDSAMYLCASDSTDRALSEQYFGPGTRLTVT.

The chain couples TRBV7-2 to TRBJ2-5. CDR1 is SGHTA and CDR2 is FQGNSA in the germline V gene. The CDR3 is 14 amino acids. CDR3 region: CASSVLSSKETQYF.

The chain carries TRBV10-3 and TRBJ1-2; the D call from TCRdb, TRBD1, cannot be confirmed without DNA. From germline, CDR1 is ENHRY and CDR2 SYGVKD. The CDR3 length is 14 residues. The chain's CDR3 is CAIRRDTNIYGYTF.

CDR3 loop: CAIRVLYEQYF. V gene TRBV2 combines with J gene TRBJ2-7. Germline V CDR1 and CDR2: SNHLY, FYNNEI. The CDR3 has 11 amino acids.

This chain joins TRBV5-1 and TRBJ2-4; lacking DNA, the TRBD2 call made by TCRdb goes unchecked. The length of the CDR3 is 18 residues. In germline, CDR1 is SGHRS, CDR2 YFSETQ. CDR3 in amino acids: CASSLGTSAVLAKNIQYF. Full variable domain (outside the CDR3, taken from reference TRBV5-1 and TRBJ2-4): KAGVTQTPRYLIKTRGQQVTLSCSPISGHRSVSWYQQTPGQGLQFLFEYFSETQRNKGNFPGRFSGRQFSNSRSEMNVSTLELGDSALYLCASSLGTSAVLAKNIQYFGAGTRLSVL.

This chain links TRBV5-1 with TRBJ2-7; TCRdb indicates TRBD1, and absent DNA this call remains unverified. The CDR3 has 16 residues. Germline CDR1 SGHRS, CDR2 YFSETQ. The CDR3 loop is CASSFSGQGRSYEQYF.

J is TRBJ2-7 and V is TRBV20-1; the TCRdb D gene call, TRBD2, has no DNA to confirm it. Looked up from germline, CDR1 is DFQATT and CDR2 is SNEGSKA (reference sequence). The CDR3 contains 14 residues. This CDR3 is CSARTSGTLGEQYF.

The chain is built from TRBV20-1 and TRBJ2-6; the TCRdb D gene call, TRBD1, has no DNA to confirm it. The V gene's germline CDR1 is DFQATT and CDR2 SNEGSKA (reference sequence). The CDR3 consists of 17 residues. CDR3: CSARRTGSISGANVLTF.

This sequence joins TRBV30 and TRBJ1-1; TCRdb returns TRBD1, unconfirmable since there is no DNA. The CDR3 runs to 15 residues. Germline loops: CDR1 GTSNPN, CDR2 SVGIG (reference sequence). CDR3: CAWSALGSGDTEAFF.

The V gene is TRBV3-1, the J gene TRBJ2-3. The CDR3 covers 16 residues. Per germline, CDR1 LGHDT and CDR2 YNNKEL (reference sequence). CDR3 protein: CASSQIGDASTDTQYF.

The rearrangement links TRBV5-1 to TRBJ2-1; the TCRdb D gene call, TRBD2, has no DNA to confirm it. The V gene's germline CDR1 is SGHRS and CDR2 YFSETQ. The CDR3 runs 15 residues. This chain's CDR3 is CASSPAGTSNNEQFF.

CDR3 loop: CASSLLTGTYGYTF. The chain uses TRBV7-2 and TRBJ1-2; TCRdb proposes TRBD1, but this gene call is untestable without DNA. Germline V gene data show CDR1 as SGHTA and CDR2 as FQGNSA. The CDR3 consists of 14 residues.

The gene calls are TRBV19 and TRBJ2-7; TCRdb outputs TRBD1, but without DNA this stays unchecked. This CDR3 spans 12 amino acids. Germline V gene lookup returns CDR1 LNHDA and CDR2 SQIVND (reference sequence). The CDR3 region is CASSTTGNEQYF.

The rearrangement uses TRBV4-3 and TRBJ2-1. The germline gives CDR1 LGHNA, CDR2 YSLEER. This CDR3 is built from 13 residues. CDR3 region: CASSQDPRYEQFF.

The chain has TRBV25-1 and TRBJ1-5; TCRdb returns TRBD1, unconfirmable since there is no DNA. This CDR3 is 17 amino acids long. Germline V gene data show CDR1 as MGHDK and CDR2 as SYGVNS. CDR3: CASSATGGAGGNQPQHF.

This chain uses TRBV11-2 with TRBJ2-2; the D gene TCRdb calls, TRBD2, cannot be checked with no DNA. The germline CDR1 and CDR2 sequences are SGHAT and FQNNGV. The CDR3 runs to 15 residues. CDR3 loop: CASSLRSAGDGELFF.

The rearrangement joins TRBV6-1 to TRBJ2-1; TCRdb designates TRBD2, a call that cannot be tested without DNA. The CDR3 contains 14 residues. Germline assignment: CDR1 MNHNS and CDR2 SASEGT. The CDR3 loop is CASSEVFGRNEQFF.

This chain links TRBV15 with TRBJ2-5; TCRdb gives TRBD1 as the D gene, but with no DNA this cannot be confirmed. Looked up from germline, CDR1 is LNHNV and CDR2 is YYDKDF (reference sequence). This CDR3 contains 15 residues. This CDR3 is CATSRERQGRETQYF.

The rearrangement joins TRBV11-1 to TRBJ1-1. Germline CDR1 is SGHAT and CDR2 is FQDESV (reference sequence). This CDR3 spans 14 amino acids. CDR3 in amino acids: CASSPGYMNTEAFF.

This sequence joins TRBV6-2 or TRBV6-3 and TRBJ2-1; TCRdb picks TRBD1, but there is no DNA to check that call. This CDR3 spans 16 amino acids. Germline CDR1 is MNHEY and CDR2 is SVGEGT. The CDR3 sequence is CASSYSREGSYNEQFF.

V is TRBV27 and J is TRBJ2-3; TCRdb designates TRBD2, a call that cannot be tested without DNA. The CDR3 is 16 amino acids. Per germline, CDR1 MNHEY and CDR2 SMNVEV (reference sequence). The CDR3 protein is CASSWGLALSRDTQYF.

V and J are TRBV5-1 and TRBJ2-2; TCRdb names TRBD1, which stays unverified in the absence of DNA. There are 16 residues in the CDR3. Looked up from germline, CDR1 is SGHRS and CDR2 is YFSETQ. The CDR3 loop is CASSLTGTVVTGELFF. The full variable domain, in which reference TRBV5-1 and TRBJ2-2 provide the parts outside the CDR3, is KAGVTQTPRYLIKTRGQQVTLSCSPISGHRSVSWYQQTPGQGLQFLFEYFSETQRNKGNFPGRFSGRQFSNSRSEMNVSTLELGDSALYLCASSLTGTVVTGELFFGEGSRLTVL.

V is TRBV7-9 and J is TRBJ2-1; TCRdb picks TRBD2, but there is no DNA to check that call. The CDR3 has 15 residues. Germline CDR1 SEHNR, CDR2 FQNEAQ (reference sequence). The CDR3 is CASSLAATSGNEQFF.

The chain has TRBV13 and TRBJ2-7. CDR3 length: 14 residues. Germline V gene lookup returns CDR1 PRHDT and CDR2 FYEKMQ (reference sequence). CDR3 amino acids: CATLRRGSSYEQYF.

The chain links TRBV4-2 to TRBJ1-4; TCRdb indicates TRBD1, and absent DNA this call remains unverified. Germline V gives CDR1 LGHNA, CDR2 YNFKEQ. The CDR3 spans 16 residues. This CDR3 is CASSKGGTGVNEKLFF.